A single sample is the source of the 8 T cell receptor beta chains below, sequenced in a study of blood T cell repertoires in COVID-19. Only in-frame clones appear in the TCRdb table, and some are missing; sequencing was by immunoSEQ multiplex PCR. The table shows around 170,000 clones, with approximately 87% occurring only once. Material: peripheral blood. The source is a woman aged 70-85 years with acute or convalescent COVID-19.

The rearrangement joins TRBV3-1 (or the pseudogene TRBV3-2) to TRBJ2-1; 7 bases align to TRBD2. The CDR3 has 15 amino acids. Per germline, CDR1 LGHDT and CDR2 YNNKEL (reference sequence). With 3 bases clipped from V and 1 base from J, the junction kept 3 bases outside the gene matches. The CDR3 reads CASSQGEGSYNEQFF. The CDR3 DNA sequence: TGTGCCAGCAGCCAGGGGGAGGGGTCCTACAATGAGCAGTTCTTC.

Only one count was recorded for this clone. For the CDR3, the DNA is TGCGCCAGCAGCCAAGGACAGGGTTCGGGCTATGGCTACACCTTC. As protein: CASSQGQGSGYGYTF. This rearrangement joins TRBV4-1 to TRBJ1-2, with 7 bases identical to TRBD1. The CDR3 covers 15 residues. J gave up 4 bases and V 1 base, and 6 bases lay outside the gene matches. Germline V gives CDR1 MGHRA, CDR2 YSYEKL.

The rearrangement joins TRBV19 to TRBJ2-2, with D unresolved. Looked up from germline, CDR1 is LNHDA and CDR2 is SQIVND (reference sequence). The V and J ends lost 4 bases and 5 bases respectively, with 11 bases between them. This CDR3 spans 14 amino acids. The CDR3 nucleotides are TGTGCCAGTAGTACCACACCAGTGACCGGGGAGCTGTTTTTT. This encodes CASSTTPVTGELFF.

V is TRBV7-2 and J is TRBJ2-7; D may be TRBD1 (6 bases). V was clipped by 1 base and J by 3 bases, with 16 bases between them. The CDR3 covers 16 residues. CDR1 and CDR2 (germline): SGHTA, FQGNSA. CDR3 region: CASSLGAGTNVYEQYF. CDR3 DNA sequence: TGTGCCAGCAGCTTAGGCGCCGGGACAAATGTCTACGAGCAGTACTTC.

This clone was recorded once. The chain joins TRBV5-3 to TRBJ2-5, with 14 positions matching TRBD2. TRBV5-3 is an open reading frame, and its role is uncertain. Losses at the gene ends were 5 bases for V and 5 bases for J; bases not matched to a gene: 11. This CDR3 contains 17 residues. The chain's CDR3 is CARRLTSGRASGETQYF. Written as DNA, the CDR3 is TGTGCCAGAAGGTTGACTAGCGGGAGGGCCTCGGGGGAGACCCAGTACTTC.

The V and J genes are TRBV5-4 and TRBJ1-1; D may be TRBD1 (5 bases). V was cut by 4 bases and J by 5 bases, with 12 bases left in between. This CDR3 is 13 amino acids long. Germline V gene lookup returns CDR1 SGHNT and CDR2 YYREEE (reference sequence). This chain's CDR3 is CASSVLQGTEAFF. CDR3 nucleotides: TGTGCCAGCAGCGTGCTTCAGGGAACTGAAGCTTTCTTT.

V gene TRBV19 combines with J gene TRBJ1-2; weak D call: TRBD1 (6 bases). V shed 4 bases and J shed 5 bases, with 14 bases lying between them. CDR3 length: 14 residues. Germline CDR1 reads LNHDA; CDR2 reads SQIVND (reference sequence). CDR3 in amino acids: CASSTPGAPYGYTF. In DNA form, the CDR3 reads TGTGCCAGTAGTACCCCAGGGGCCCCGTATGGCTACACCTTC. The full variable domain, in which reference TRBV19 and TRBJ1-2 provide the parts outside the CDR3, is DGGITQSPKYLFRKEGQNVTLSCEQNLNHDAMYWYRQDPGQGLRLIYYSQIVNDFQKGDIAEGYSVSREKKESFPLTVTSAQKNPTAFYLCASSTPGAPYGYTFGSGTRLTVV.

This chain uses TRBV23-1 with TRBJ2-7; 7 nucleotides line up with TRBD1. TRBV23-1 is an ORF, and what it does is uncertain. The trim removed 8 bases at V and 0 bases at J, leaving 7 bases unmatched. This CDR3 contains 14 residues. The CDR3 nucleotides read TGCGCCAGCCCCGGGACAGCTGACTCCTACGAGCAGTACTTC. It encodes CASPGTADSYEQYF.